This TCR beta chain was identified during a study of a mutant IDH1 vaccine in newly diagnosed glioma. Sequenced by immunoSEQ multiplex PCR; TCRdb stores in-frame clones only, minus some. The sample has fewer than 45,000 clones, approximately 82% seen once; the top ten hold approximately 18%. With respect to this clone: Its antigen is as yet unknown.

Trimming took 0 bases from V and 5 from J; bases not matched to a gene: 6. CDR3 length: 15 amino acids. CDR1 SGHTA and CDR2 FQGNSA come from the germline V gene. As to time point: week 47, end of study. All doses held 300 ug of mutant IDH1 20-mer peptide, with topical imiquimod. This TCR was sampled from a man aged 18-30 years with glioma. Some clones in this sample may be carry-over from other donors' samples. The sample in question was PBMCs, obtained from a glioma patient whose treatment included an IDH1 peptide vaccine. The rearrangement joins TRBV7-2 to TRBJ2-7, with 8 bases that match TRBD2. CDR3 bases: TGTGCCAGCAGCTTAGCGTCGGGGGGGCCCCACGAGCAGTACTTC. Translation: CASSLASGGPHEQYF. The whole variable domain, filled in from reference TRBV7-2 and TRBJ2-7, reads GAGVSQSPSNKVTEKGKDVELRCDPISGHTALYWYRQSLGQGLEFLIYFQGNSAPDKSGLPSDRFSAERTGGSVSTLTIQRTQQEDSAVYLCASSLASGGPHEQYFGPGTRLTVT.